The sequence of this T cell receptor (beta chain) was determined in a study of CD8 T cells in ankylosing spondylitis. Regarding the study as a whole: A CD8+ phenotype characterized the disease-linked clones, which were relatively rare in peripheral blood. There was a TCR beta motif, made of fewer than 10 highly homologous variants, that appeared characteristic of ankylosing spondylitis blood. Prior work had noted some motif variants in reactive arthritis blood and synovial fluid.

Researchers built TCR beta libraries using quantitative 5'-RACE with molecular barcodes. TCRdb fed the 5' RACE reads into MiXCR, producing one record per CDR3 protein. The data hold over 130,000 distinct CDR3 sequences, with 40% to 50% observed a single time. A remark on this clonotype: Antigen specificity is unknown.

The TCR sequence derives from a male donor with ankylosing spondylitis. The specimen sequenced was synovial fluid, either unsorted or a sorted T cell fraction (not recorded which).

The chain's CDR3 is CASSFPGVTEYF. Written as DNA, the CDR3 is TGCGCCAGCAGCTTTCCGGGTGTTACGGAGTACTTC. The chain links TRBV5-1 to TRBJ2-5; D is ambiguous. V was cut by 2 bases and J by 12 bases, with 14 bases left in between. The CDR3 extends over 12 amino acids. Germline V gene data show CDR1 as SGHRS and CDR2 as YFSETQ.